Given below is one T cell receptor (beta chain) in context. The data originate from a study of PD-L1 blockade in urothelial cancer. Whole-study context: About 85% of the roughly 30 patients were males with bladder-origin urothelial cancer. Timepoints chosen for blood analysis were 3 weeks (second dose) and 6 weeks after treatment start. Reported median T cell count for blood samples was around 140,000.

Specified time point: pretreatment peripheral blood. Patients were diagnosed with urothelial carcinoma, either locally advanced or metastatic. Repertoires were generated with immunoSEQ multiplex PCR, while TCRdb's copy carries only in-frame clones and drops some. Among tens of thousands of clones listed, 84% were seen once. The CDR3 loop spans 14 amino acids. CDR1 is MRHNA and CDR2 is SNTAGT in the germline V gene. V was cut by 6 bases and J by 5 bases, with 14 bases left in between. The chain has TRBV6-4 and TRBJ1-5, with D tentatively TRBD1 (6 bases). The TCR comes from a woman aged 70-85 years with urothelial cancer. This specimen consisted of PBMCs, obtained around atezolizumab (anti-PD-L1) treatment. The CDR3 loop is CASRNTGLDQPQHF. The CDR3 nucleotides read TGTGCCAGCAGGAATACAGGGCTCGATCAGCCCCAGCATTTT.